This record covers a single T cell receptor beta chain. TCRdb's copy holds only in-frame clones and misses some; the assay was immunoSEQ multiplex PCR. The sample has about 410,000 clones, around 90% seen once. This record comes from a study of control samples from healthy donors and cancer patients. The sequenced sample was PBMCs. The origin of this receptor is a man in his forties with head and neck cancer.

The CDR3, as DNA: TGCAGCGTTTCGGGACAGGGAGGGGACTATGGCTACACCTTC. The encoded protein is CSVSGQGGDYGYTF. The V and J genes are TRBV29-1 and TRBJ1-2, with TRBD1 identical over 9 bases. This CDR3 comprises 14 residues. V gave up 5 bases and J gave up 3 bases; unmatched junction bases: 7. The V gene's germline CDR1 is SQVTM and CDR2 ANQGSEA.